The present entry profiles one TCR beta chain with its context. Its antigen remains unknown. This entry comes from a study of cytomegalovirus exposure and HLA in healthy donors. The CDR3 length is 12 residues. V dropped 0 bases and J dropped 14 bases, with 14 bases sitting between them. Germline CDR1 reads SGHRS; CDR2 reads YFSETQ. Overall study results and limits: According to a later analysis, most TCR beta chains associated with CMV appeared HLA-restricted. Compared with the roughly 670-donor mean, an Asian-associated ancestry cluster reportedly had fewer N-insertions, according to a later analysis.

Both 60 Vbeta primers and 13 Jbeta primers went into the PCR. Measured with immunoSEQ multiplex PCR; TCRdb has only the in-frame clones, and not every one. Of tens of thousands of clones in the sample, roughly 84% are singletons; the top ten hold around 3%. The source material was PBMCs. The chain combines TRBV5-1 with TRBJ1-2; D gene ambiguous. The receptor comes from a man aged 25-40 years in good health and CMV-seronegative. The CDR3 region has the DNA TGCGCCAGCAGCTTGGCCGCAGCGACGTGGACCTTC. It specifies CASSLAAATWTF. Variable domain in full (rest from reference TRBV5-1 and TRBJ1-2): KAGVTQTPRYLIKTRGQQVTLSCSPISGHRSVSWYQQTPGQGLQFLFEYFSETQRNKGNFPGRFSGRQFSNSRSEMNVSTLELGDSALYLCASSLAAATWTFGSGTRLTVV.